This paragraph reports one T cell receptor (beta chain). This entry is derived from a study of blood T cell repertoires in COVID-19. In the study overall: Samples representing acute and convalescent COVID-19 were sourced from the United States, Italy and Spain. T cells, B-cell-depleted T cells, or PBMCs supplied cDNA or gDNA.

The CDR3 loop spans 16 amino acids. CDR1 and CDR2 (germline): SGHTA, FQGNSA. V dropped 7 bases and J dropped 0; count of bases not matched to a gene: 11. Original data processing: Estimates of nucleated cell counts were drawn from the amplification of reference gene primers. Repertoires were generated with immunoSEQ multiplex PCR, while TCRdb's copy carries only in-frame clones and drops some. D and trimming were read from the DNA, whereas the V and J calls and clone size are those reported in that table. The sample lists under 250,000 clones, roughly four fifths occurring once. This clonotype was sampled from a woman in her thirties or forties with acute or convalescent COVID-19. Sequencing was carried out using peripheral blood. The V gene is TRBV7-2, the J gene TRBJ2-5; 7 bases are a match to TRBD2. The CDR3 sequence is CASKLEAGLNQETQYF. The CDR3, as DNA: TGTGCCAGCAAGCTCGAAGCGGGACTAAACCAAGAGACCCAGTACTTC. Combining the CDR3 with reference TRBV7-2 and TRBJ2-5 gives the whole variable domain GAGVSQSPSNKVTEKGKDVELRCDPISGHTALYWYRQSLGQGLEFLIYFQGNSAPDKSGLPSDRFSAERTGGSVSTLTIQRTQQEDSAVYLCASKLEAGLNQETQYFGPGTRLLVL.